This T cell receptor beta chain came from a study of T-cell memory formation after mild COVID-19. Study-wide results and caveats: Memory sampled before infection contained some responding clones, suggesting cross-reactive memory joined. Among clones peaking at day 37 in the second wave, SARS-CoV-2 specificity remained unconfirmed.

In its sample, this clonotype was seen a few times. The antigen remains undetermined. Sample barcodes and UMIs were carried by the TCR alpha and TCR beta cDNA libraries that 5'RACE generated with constant-segment primers. TCRdb recomputed calls from the 5' RACE reads with MiXCR, one row per CDR3 protein. Seen here are roughly 610,000 distinct CDR3 sequences, roughly 17% observed once, and the top ten hold just over 8%. Sequenced sample: PBMCs or a T cell subset sorted from them (not recorded which). The receptor was isolated from an adult woman who had mild COVID-19 (a few samples of this study predate the infection). Cell type and time point are not known.

The CDR3 nucleotides are TGTGCCAGCAGTCCCCGGGACACCTACTATGGCTACACCTTC. This encodes CASSPRDTYYGYTF. This chain connects TRBV27 to TRBJ1-2; D is perhaps TRBD1 (6 bases). V was clipped by 5 bases and J by 3 bases, with 13 bases between them. The germline V gene encodes CDR1 MNHEY and CDR2 SMNVEV (reference sequence). The CDR3 consists of 14 residues.